This passage covers 10 T cell receptor beta chains from one sample sequenced in a study of blood T cells in healthy people across ages. PCR was performed a second time for about 7 to 12 cycles using a sample-barcoded 5' primer and a J-beta primer mix. Each CDR3 protein is one row after TCRdb ran MiXCR on the 5' RACE reads. In the table there are around 1,700,000 distinct CDR3 sequences, over 25% of which are singletons. The specimen was blood. These receptor sequences come from a woman between 25 and 40 years old in good health.

V is TRBV7-8 and J is TRBJ2-1; 8 bases fit TRBD1. The length of the CDR3 is 15 residues. Germline assignment: CDR1 SGHVS and CDR2 FQNEAQ. V shed 5 bases, J shed 4 bases, and the junction held 7 bases outside the gene matches. This CDR3 reads CASSPQGDTYNEQFF. The CDR3 DNA sequence: TGTGCCAGCAGCCCACAGGGGGACACTTACAATGAGCAGTTCTTC. The full variable domain, its missing parts supplied by reference TRBV7-8 and TRBJ2-1, is GAGVSQSPRYKVAKRGQDVALRCDPISGHVSLFWYQQALGQGPEFLTYFQNEAQLDKSGLPSDRFFAERPEGSVSTLKIQRTQQEDSAVYLCASSPQGDTYNEQFFGPGTRLTVL.

This clonotype was observed a handful of times. The rearrangement joins TRBV3-1 to TRBJ2-7, with 8 bases that match TRBD1. The V gene's germline CDR1 is LGHDT and CDR2 YNNKEL (reference sequence). V dropped 1 base and J dropped 4; count of bases not matched to a gene: 6. This CDR3 is built from 15 residues. In DNA, the CDR3 is TGTGCCAGCAGCCAAGGGACAGGGTCCAGATACGAGCAGTACTTC. Translating gives CASSQGTGSRYEQYF.

This clonotype has just a few counts. The rearrangement uses TRBV20-1 and TRBJ1-6; 9 positions match TRBD1. Germline lookup yields CDR1 DFQATT and CDR2 SNEGSKA (reference sequence). CDR3 length: 15 residues. The V and J ends lost 6 bases and 5 bases, in that order; junction bases with no gene match: 8. CDR3 DNA sequence: TGCAGTGCCCTCTTACAGGGGGCCAATAATTCACCCCTCCACTTT. It translates to CSALLQGANNSPLHF.

The sample holds one count of this clonotype. The chain uses TRBV6-6 and TRBJ1-1; no reliable D call. V shed 5 bases and J shed 1 base, with 17 bases lying between them. Germline V CDR1 and CDR2: MNHNY, SVGAGI (reference sequence). This CDR3 comprises 16 residues. The CDR3 coding sequence is TGTGCCAGCAGTGACCCCGCTTCTATCGCGAACACTGAAGCTTTCTTT. This sequence encodes CASSDPASIANTEAFF.

The chain recombines TRBV9 with TRBJ2-1; tentative D call: TRBD2 (5 bases). From germline, CDR1 is SGDLS and CDR2 YYNGEE. CDR3 size: 15 residues. V was trimmed by 1 base and J by 8 bases, leaving 16 bases between them. The CDR3 protein is CASSVQDWSGDEQFF. CDR3 nucleotide sequence: TGTGCCAGCAGCGTACAAGACTGGAGCGGTGATGAGCAGTTCTTC.

This clonotype came up a few times. The chain's CDR3 is CASSAYGDGQETQYF. The CDR3 nucleotides read TGTGCCAGCAGCGCCTACGGGGACGGCCAAGAGACCCAGTACTTC. The gene calls are TRBV9 and TRBJ2-5, with D perhaps being TRBD1 or TRBD2 (5 bases each). Germline V gene sequence: CDR1 SGDLS, CDR2 YYNGEE. The CDR3 is 15 amino acids. V was trimmed by 3 bases and J by 1 base, leaving 13 bases between them.

This clonotype was found many times. The genes are TRBV5-8 and TRBJ2-5; D unresolved. The V gene's germline CDR1 is SGHTS and CDR2 YDEGEE. The CDR3 sequence is 15 residues long. Trimming left V 6 bases short and J 2 bases short, with 17 bases between. The CDR3 spells CASTRFMGRQETQYF. The CDR3 DNA reads TGTGCCAGCACCCGATTTATGGGCAGACAAGAGACCCAGTACTTC.

In its sample, this clonotype was seen a few times. The chain joins TRBV29-1 to TRBJ2-3; D is possibly TRBD2 (5 bases). Germline values: CDR1 SQVTM, CDR2 ANQGSEA. V lost 7 bases and J 4 bases, leaving 12 bases between the germline ends. The CDR3 covers 12 residues. The CDR3 protein is CSGTPVADTQYF. The CDR3 DNA reads TGCAGCGGGACTCCTGTGGCAGATACGCAGTATTTT.

At least ten counts were recorded for this clonotype. This chain links TRBV5-1 with TRBJ1-2; D is unresolved. V lost 3 bases and J 4 bases, leaving 16 bases between the germline ends. This CDR3 is 15 amino acids long. The germline gives CDR1 SGHRS, CDR2 YFSETQ. The CDR3 sequence is CASSSDPPAGYGYTF. The CDR3 nucleotides read TGCGCCAGCAGCTCGGACCCCCCGGCGGGCTATGGCTACACCTTC.

With regard to this clonotype: This clone may be a read error of a much larger clone one base away. This chain connects TRBV5-6 to TRBJ2-4; D may be TRBD1 (6 bases). The CDR3 spans 15 residues. Germline-derived CDR1 and CDR2 are SGHDT and YYEEEE. The CDR3 nucleotides read TGTGCCGGCAGCATCGGACAGCTAGCCAAAAACATTCAGTACTTC. Residues: CAGSIGQLAKNIQYF.